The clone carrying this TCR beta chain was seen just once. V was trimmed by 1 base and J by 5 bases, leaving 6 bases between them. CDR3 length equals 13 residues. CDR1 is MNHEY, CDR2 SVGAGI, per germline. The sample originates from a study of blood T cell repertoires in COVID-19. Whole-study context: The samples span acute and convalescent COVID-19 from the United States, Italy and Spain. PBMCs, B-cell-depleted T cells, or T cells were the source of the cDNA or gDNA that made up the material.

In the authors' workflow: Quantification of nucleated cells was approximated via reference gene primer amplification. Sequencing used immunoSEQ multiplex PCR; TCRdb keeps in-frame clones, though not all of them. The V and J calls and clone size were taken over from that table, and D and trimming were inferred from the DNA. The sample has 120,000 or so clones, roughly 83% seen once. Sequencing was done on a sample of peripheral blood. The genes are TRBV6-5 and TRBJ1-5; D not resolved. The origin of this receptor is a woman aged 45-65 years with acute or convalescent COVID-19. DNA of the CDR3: TGTGCCAGCAGTTACTTGCGGGATCAGCCCCAGCATTTT. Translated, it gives CASSYLRDQPQHF.